This TCR beta chain was recovered during a study of blood T cell repertoires in COVID-19. Per the original methods: Researchers report that nucleated cell counts were estimated from reference gene primer amplification. Assay: immunoSEQ multiplex PCR; the TCRdb copy retains only in-frame clones and omits some. Clonal size and the V and J genes are those of that table, whereas D and trimming came from the DNA. The sample carries 200,000 to 300,000 clones, 85% to 90% recorded once. CDR1 is SGHNT, CDR2 YENEEA, per germline. The CDR3 spans 15 residues. The V segment lost 2 bases and the J segment 3 bases; nucleotides outside the gene matches: 3.

The receptor comes from a woman between 40 and 50 years old with acute or convalescent COVID-19. Material: peripheral blood. The rearrangement links TRBV11-3 to TRBJ2-1; TRBD2 matches 8 bases. CDR3 sequence (DNA): TGTGCCAGCAGCTTACGGGGGGGGAACTACAATGAGCAGTTCTTC. Protein sequence: CASSLRGGNYNEQFF. The full variable domain, in which reference TRBV11-3 and TRBJ2-1 provide the parts outside the CDR3, is EAGVVQSPRYKIIEKKQPVAFWCNPISGHNTLYWYLQNLGQGPELLIRYENEEAVDDSQLPKDRFSAERLKGVDSTLKIQPAELGDSAVYLCASSLRGGNYNEQFFGPGTRLTVL.